The sequence of this T cell receptor (beta chain) was determined in a study of T cell repertoires in cytomegalovirus infection. Via MiXCR, TCRdb re-called the reads, giving one row per CDR3 protein. Of some 800,000 distinct CDR3 sequences listed, around a third were seen once; the top ten hold around 12%. For this clonotype: Its antigen is not identified.

Germline assignment: CDR1 SGHTA and CDR2 FQGTGA. CDR3 length equals 14 residues. Deletions cut 2 bases from V and 7 bases from J, with 12 bases between. This clonotype was sampled from a human donor in good health (CMV status not recorded). Some clones in this sample may be carry-over from other donors' samples. This rearrangement joins TRBV7-3 to TRBJ2-4; TRBD1 is a possible D gene (6 bases). Here the sequenced sample was cultured CD8+ T cells from PBMCs, taken from culture after CMV antigen stimulation. The CDR3 sequence is CASSLLGDTNIQYF. Here the CDR3 DNA reads TGTGCCAGCAGCTTATTGGGGGACACGAACATTCAGTACTTC.